This T cell receptor beta chain is drawn from a study of brain T cells in children with intractable seizures (dated by TCRdb to the early 2020s). Some background on the complete study: A NanoString immunology panel was first used to screen resected brain tissue from roughly 56 pediatric epilepsy surgery cases for immune gene transcripts. Among the roughly twelve selected surgery cases, eight also had pre-surgery blood sequenced, leaving four with brain tissue only.

The time point label, read with the paper, signifies: resected brain tissue, or blood drawn just prior to surgery. The surgery cases that showed the highest brain T cell transcript signatures were chosen for TCR beta chain sequencing of brain tissue, and of blood when it was available. Patients had been treated with at least one anti-epileptic drug before surgery. The TCR-sequenced patients were children whose drug-resistant epilepsy was caused by tuberous sclerosis complex, focal cortical dysplasia, Rasmussen encephalitis or hemimegalencephaly. The Monarch genomic DNA purification kit was used to extract bulk genomic DNA from unsorted brain tissue and whole blood. The study at large found these results: Because pre- and post-surgery blood were sequenced to different depths, clones absent from the pre-surgery sample may reflect undersampling. Viral specificity was inferred only from CDR3 sequence similarity, and patients' HCMV serostatus was unknown.

About this clone: The target of this receptor is not known. Qualities for individual bases were not recorded, and no much larger clone is one base off.

Per the germline V gene (reference sequence), LNHDA is the CDR1 and SQIVND is the CDR2. V drops 6 bases and J drops 3 bases, leaving 9 bases in between. The cysteine opens and the phenylalanine closes a CDR3 of 13 amino acids. Just CDR3 DNA is preserved here, 39 bases in frame from base 1. TCR beta chain sequences were generated from genomic DNA using the immunoSEQ assay. Processing in the source paper ran as follows. CDR3 sequences that did not begin with the conserved framework cysteine at position 104 were removed by hand. Clonality was calculated as one minus the normalized Shannon's Diversity Index, with values ranging from 0 (maximal diversity) to 1 (oligoclonal). To check whether a given CDR3 had different frequencies in two samples, for example brain versus blood, chi-squared comparison-of-proportions tests were used. Public clonotypes were found by searching immuneACCESS, and the VDJdb browser was used to assess similarity to known antiviral clonotypes. TCRdb retrieved this table from immuneACCESS and kept in-frame rearrangements only. Not all clones are present; in checked studies, unresolved V genes account for under half, and no reason is known for the remainder. D and trimming were read from the DNA, whereas the V and J calls and clone size are those reported in that table. The sample records about 40,000 clones, approximately 90% of which are singletons. Of the sample, approximately 6.8% falls within the top ten clones.

The V and J segments used are TRBV19 and TRBJ2-1; the D gene identity is not certain. This receptor was identified in a girl aged 2 to 10 with tuberous sclerosis and intractable seizures. The sample was peripheral blood, taken at surgery. The CDR3 protein sequence reads: CASSPGGYNEQFF. The sequenced DNA is TGTGCCAGTAGCCCAGGTGGCTACAATGAGCAGTTCTTC.